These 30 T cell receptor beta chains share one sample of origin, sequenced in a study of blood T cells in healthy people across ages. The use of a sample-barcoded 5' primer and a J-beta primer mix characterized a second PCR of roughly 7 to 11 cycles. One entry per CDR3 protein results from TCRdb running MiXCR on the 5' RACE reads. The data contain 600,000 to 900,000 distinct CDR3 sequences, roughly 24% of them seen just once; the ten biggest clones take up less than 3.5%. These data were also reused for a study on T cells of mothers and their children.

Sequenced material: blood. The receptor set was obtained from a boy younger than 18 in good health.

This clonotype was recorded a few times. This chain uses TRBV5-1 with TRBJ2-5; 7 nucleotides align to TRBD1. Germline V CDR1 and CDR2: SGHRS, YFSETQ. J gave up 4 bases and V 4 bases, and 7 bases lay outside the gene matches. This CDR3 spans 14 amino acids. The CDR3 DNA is TGCGCCAGCAGCCTGACAGGGTGGCGAGAGACCCAGTACTTC. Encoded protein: CASSLTGWRETQYF.

The CDR3 coding sequence is TGTGCCAGCAGTCTCGACAGGGCCACAGATACGCAGTATTTT. It translates to CASSLDRATDTQYF. V and J are TRBV6-1 and TRBJ2-3, with 7 bases lining up with TRBD1. This CDR3 region has 14 residues. V lost 5 bases to trimming and J lost 2 bases; unmatched junction nucleotides: 4. The germline CDR1 and CDR2 sequences are MNHNS and SASEGT.

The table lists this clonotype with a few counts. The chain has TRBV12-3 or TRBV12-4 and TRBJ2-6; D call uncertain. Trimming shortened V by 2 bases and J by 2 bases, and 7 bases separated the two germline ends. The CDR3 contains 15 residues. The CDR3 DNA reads TGTGCCAGCAGTTTACTTAGTACTGGGGCCAACGTCCTGACTTTC. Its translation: CASSLLSTGANVLTF.

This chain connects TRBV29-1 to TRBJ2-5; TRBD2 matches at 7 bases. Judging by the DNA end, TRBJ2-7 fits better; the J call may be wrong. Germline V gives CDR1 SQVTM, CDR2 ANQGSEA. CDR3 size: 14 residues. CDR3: CSVDLAESSYEQYF. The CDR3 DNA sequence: TGCAGCGTTGACCTAGCGGAGAGCTCCTACGAGCAGTACTTC.

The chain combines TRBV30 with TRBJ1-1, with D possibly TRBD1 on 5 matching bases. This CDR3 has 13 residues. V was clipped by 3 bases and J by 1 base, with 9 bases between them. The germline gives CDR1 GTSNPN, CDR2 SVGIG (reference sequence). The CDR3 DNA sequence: TGTGCCTGGAGAAGGGACGGGAACACTGAAGCTTTCTTT. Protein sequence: CAWRRDGNTEAFF.

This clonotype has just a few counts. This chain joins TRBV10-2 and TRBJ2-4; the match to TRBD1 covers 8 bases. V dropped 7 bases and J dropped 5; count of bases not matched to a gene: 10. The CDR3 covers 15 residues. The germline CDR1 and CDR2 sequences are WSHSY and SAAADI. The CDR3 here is CASNNLGTGENIQYF. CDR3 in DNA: TGCGCCAGCAACAATCTCGGGACAGGTGAAAACATTCAGTACTTC.

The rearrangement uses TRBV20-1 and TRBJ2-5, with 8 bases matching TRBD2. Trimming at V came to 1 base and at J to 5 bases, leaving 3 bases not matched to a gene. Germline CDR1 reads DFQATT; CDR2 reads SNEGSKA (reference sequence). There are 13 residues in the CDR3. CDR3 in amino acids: CSARASGWETQYF. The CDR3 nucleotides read TGCAGTGCTAGAGCTAGCGGGTGGGAGACCCAGTACTTC.

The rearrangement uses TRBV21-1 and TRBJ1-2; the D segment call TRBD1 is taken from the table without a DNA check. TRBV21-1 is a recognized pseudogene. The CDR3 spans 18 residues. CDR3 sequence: CASSKVLDRDASHRAQTF. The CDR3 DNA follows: TGTGCCAGCAGCAAGGTACTGGACAGGGACGCTTCCCACCGGGCTCAGACCTTC.

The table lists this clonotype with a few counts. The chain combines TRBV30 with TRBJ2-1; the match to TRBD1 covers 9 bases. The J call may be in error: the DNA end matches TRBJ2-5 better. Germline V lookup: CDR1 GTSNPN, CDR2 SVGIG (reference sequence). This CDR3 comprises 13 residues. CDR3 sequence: CAWSPGTGKTQYF. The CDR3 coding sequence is TGTGCCTGGAGTCCCGGGACAGGGAAGACCCAGTACTTC.

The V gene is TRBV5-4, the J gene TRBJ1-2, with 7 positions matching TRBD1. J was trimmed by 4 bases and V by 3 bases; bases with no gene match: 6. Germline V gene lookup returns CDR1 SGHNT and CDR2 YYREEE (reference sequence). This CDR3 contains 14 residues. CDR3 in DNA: TGTGCCAGCAGCTCAGGAGACAGGGCCTATGGCTACACCTTC. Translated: CASSSGDRAYGYTF.

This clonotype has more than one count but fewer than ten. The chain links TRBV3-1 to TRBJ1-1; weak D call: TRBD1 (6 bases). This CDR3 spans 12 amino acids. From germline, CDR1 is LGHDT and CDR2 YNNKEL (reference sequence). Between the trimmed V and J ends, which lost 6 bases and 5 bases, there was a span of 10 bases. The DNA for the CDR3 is TGTGCCAGCAGGGAGGGGGGAACTGAAGCTTTCTTT. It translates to CASREGGTEAFF.

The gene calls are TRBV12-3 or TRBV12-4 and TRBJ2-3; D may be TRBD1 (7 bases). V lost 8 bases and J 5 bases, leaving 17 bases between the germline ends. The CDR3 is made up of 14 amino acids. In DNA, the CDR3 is TGTGCCAGCGATGGCAGGGGGGCCGGAGATACGCAGTATTTT. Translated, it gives CASDGRGAGDTQYF.

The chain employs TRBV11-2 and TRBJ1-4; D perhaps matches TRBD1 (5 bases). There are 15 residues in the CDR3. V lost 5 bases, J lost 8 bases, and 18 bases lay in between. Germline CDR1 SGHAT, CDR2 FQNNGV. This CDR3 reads CASSPRGGAQEKLFF. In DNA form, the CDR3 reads TGTGCCAGCAGCCCCCGCGGAGGGGCGCAAGAAAAACTGTTTTTT.

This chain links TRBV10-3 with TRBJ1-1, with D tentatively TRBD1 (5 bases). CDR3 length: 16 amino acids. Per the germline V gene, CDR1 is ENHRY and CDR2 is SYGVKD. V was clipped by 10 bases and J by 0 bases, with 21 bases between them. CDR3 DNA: TGTGCCACCCTGGGGACTCCCGGGACGGTGAACACTGAAGCTTTCTTT. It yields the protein CATLGTPGTVNTEAFF.

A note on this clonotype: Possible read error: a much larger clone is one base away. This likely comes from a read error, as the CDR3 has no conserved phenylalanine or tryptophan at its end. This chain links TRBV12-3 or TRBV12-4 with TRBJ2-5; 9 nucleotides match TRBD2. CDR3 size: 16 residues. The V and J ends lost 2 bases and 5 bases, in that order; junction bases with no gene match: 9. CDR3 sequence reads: CASSLYSSGGEETQYV. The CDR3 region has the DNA TGTGCCAGCAGTTTATATAGTAGCGGGGGCGAGGAGACCCAGTACGTC.

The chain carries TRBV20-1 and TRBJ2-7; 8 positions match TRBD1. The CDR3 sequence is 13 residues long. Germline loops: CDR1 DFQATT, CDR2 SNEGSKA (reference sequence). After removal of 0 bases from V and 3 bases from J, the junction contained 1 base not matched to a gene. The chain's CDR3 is CSARDTGGYEQYF. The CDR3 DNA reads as TGCAGTGCTAGAGACACAGGGGGCTACGAGCAGTACTTC.

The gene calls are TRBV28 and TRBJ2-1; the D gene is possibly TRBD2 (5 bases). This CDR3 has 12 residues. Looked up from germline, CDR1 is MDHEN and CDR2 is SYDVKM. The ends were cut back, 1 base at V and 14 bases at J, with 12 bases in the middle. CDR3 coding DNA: TGTGCCAGCAGTTTATCCGGACTCATCGAGTTCTTC. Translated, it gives CASSLSGLIEFF.

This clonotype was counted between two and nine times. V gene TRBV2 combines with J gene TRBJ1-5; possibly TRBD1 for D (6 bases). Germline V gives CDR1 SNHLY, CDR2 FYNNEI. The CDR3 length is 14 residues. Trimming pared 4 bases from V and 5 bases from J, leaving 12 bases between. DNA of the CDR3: TGTGCCAGCAGTGGGGGGGCTAGGCATCAGCCCCAGCATTTT. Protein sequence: CASSGGARHQPQHF.

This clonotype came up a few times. DNA of the CDR3: TGCGCCAGCAGCGCGGGGCCGGCAGATCAGCCCCAGCATTTT. This encodes CASSAGPADQPQHF. The chain carries TRBV5-1 and TRBJ1-5, with D tentatively TRBD1 (5 bases). The V end was cut by 4 bases, the J end by 5 bases, with 13 bases between. The CDR3 is 14 amino acids. Germline lookup yields CDR1 SGHRS and CDR2 YFSETQ. The full variable domain, its missing parts supplied by reference TRBV5-1 and TRBJ1-5, is KAGVTQTPRYLIKTRGQQVTLSCSPISGHRSVSWYQQTPGQGLQFLFEYFSETQRNKGNFPGRFSGRQFSNSRSEMNVSTLELGDSALYLCASSAGPADQPQHFGDGTRLSIL.

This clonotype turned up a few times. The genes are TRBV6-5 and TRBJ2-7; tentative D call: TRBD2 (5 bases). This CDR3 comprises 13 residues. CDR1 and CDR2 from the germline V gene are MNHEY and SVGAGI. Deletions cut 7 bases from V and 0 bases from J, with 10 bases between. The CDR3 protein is CASTRGSSYEQYF. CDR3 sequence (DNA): TGTGCCAGCACCCGTGGGAGCTCCTACGAGCAGTACTTC.

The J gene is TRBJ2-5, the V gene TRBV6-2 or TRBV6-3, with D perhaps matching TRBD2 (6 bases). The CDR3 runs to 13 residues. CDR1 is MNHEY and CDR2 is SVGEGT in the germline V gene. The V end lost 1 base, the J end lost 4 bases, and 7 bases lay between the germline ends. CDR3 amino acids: CASSYYGGETQYF. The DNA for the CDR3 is TGTGCCAGCAGTTACTACGGGGGAGAGACCCAGTACTTC.

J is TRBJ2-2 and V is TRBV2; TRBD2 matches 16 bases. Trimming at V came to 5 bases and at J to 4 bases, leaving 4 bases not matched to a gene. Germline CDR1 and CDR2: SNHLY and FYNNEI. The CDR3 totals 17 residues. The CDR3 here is CASSSGTSGGGTGELFF. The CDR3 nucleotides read TGTGCCAGCAGTTCCGGGACTAGCGGGGGGGGCACCGGGGAGCTGTTTTTT.

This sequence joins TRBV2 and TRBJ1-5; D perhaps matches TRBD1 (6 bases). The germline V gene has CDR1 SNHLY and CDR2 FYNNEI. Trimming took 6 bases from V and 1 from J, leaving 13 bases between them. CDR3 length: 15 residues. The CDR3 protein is CASRGGTLSNQPQHF. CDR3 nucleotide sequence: TGTGCCAGCAGGGGAGGGACACTAAGCAATCAGCCCCAGCATTTT.

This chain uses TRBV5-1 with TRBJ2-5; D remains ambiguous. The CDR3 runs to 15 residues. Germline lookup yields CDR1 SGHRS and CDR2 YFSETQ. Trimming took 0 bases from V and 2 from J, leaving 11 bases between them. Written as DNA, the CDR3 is TGCGCCAGCAGCTTGGGTCCGGATCCACAAGAGACCCAGTACTTC. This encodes CASSLGPDPQETQYF.

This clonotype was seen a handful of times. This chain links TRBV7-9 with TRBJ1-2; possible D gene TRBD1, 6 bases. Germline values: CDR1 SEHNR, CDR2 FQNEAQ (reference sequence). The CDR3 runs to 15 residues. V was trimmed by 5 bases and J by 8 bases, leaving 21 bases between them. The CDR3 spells CASSRIRQAIRGYTF. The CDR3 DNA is TGTGCCAGCAGCCGAATTCGACAGGCTATTCGAGGCTACACCTTC.

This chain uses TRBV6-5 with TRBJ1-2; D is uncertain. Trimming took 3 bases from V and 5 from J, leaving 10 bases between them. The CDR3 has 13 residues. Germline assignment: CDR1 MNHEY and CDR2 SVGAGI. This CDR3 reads CASSYGLGYGYTF. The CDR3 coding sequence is TGTGCCAGCAGTTATGGTCTTGGGTATGGCTACACCTTC.

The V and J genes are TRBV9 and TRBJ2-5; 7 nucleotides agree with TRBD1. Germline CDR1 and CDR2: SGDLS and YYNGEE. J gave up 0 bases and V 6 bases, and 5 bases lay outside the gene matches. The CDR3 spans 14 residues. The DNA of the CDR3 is TGTGCCAGCACCCCAGGGACAGACCAAGAGACCCAGTACTTC. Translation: CASTPGTDQETQYF. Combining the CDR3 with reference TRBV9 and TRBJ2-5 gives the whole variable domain DSGVTQTPKHLITATGQRVTLRCSPRSGDLSVYWYQQSLDQGLQFLIQYYNGEERAKGNILERFSAQQFPDLHSELNLSSLELGDSALYFCASTPGTDQETQYFGPGTRLLVL.

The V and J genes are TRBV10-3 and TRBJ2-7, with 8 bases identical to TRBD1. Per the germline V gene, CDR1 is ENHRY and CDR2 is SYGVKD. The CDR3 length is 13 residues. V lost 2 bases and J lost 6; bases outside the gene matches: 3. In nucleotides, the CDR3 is TGTGCCATCAGTGAGACAGGGGGAGCCGAGCAGTACTTC. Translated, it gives CAISETGGAEQYF.

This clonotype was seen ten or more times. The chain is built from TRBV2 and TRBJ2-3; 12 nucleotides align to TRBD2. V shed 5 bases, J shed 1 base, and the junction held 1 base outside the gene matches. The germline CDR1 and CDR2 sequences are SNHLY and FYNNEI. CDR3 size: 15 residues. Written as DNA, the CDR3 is TGTGCCAGCAGTTGGACTAGCGGGGGCACAGATACGCAGTATTTT. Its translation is CASSWTSGGTDTQYF.

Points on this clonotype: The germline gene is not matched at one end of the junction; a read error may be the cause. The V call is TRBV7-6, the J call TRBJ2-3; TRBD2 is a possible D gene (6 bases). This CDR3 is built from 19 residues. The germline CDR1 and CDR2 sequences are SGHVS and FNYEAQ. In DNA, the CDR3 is TGTACCAGCAGCTTATCCGCTAGCGCAGTACCAAGTAGCACAGATACGCAGTATTTT. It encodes CTSSLSASAVPSSTDTQYF.